These 29 T cell receptor beta chains were sequenced from one sample in a study of blood T cell repertoires in COVID-19. Profiling relied on immunoSEQ multiplex PCR, and the TCRdb table lists in-frame clones only, not all of them. In the table there are more than 400,000 clones, 80% to 90% of which are singletons. Sequencing was done on a sample of peripheral blood. These receptors all come from a human donor in a cohort sampled during active COVID-19.

The J gene is TRBJ2-5, the V gene TRBV5-4; 12 nucleotides align to TRBD2. J lost 5 bases, V lost 6 bases, and 17 bases had no gene match. Germline CDR1 SGHNT, CDR2 YYREEE (reference sequence). There are 18 residues in the CDR3. CDR3 protein: CASTVGWTSGKRGETQYF. CDR3 bases: TGTGCCAGCACCGTAGGATGGACTAGCGGGAAACGGGGGGAGACCCAGTACTTC.

The chain couples TRBV27 to TRBJ2-7; 9 positions match TRBD1. V lost 5 bases to trimming and J lost 3 bases; unmatched junction nucleotides: 5. Germline V gene sequence: CDR1 MNHEY, CDR2 SMNVEV (reference sequence). This CDR3 is 14 amino acids long. The chain's CDR3 is CASSTGQGLYEQYF. The CDR3 region has the DNA TGTGCCAGCAGTACGGGACAGGGCCTCTACGAGCAGTACTTC.

The gene calls are TRBV6-5 and TRBJ1-6; D is uncertain. Germline V gene lookup returns CDR1 MNHEY and CDR2 SVGAGI. CDR3 length: 14 residues. Trimming left V 1 base short and J 5 bases short, with 6 bases between. For the CDR3, the DNA is TGTGCCAGCAGTTACTTTGGCAATAATTCACCCCTCCACTTT. Protein: CASSYFGNNSPLHF.

This chain links TRBV7-3 with TRBJ2-1, with 8 bases aligning to TRBD2. Germline V gene sequence: CDR1 SGHTA, CDR2 FQGTGA. V lost 6 bases to trimming and J lost 6 bases; unmatched junction nucleotides: 7. The CDR3 contains 14 residues. The CDR3 DNA reads TGTGCCAGCAGGTTACTAGCGGAGGGCAATGAGCAGTTCTTC. Translating it yields CASRLLAEGNEQFF.

The chain is built from TRBV5-4 and TRBJ1-2; TRBD1 agrees at 7 bases. This CDR3 region has 15 residues. The junction had 10 bases not matched to a gene; V was cut back by 4 bases and J by 4 bases. Germline V gene lookup returns CDR1 SGHNT and CDR2 YYREEE (reference sequence). The CDR3, as DNA: TGTGCCAGCAGCCTGACGAGGGGGCGAGGCTATGGCTACACCTTC. It translates to CASSLTRGRGYGYTF. Complete variable domain (other parts from reference TRBV5-4 and TRBJ1-2): ETGVTQSPTHLIKTRGQQVTLRCSSQSGHNTVSWYQQALGQGPQFIFQYYREEENGRGNFPPRFSGLQFPNYSSELNVNALELDDSALYLCASSLTRGRGYGYTFGSGTRLTVV.

The chain joins TRBV3-1 (or the pseudogene TRBV3-2) to TRBJ2-2; 7 nucleotides agree with TRBD2. In germline, CDR1 is LGHDT, CDR2 YNNKEL (reference sequence). This CDR3 contains 16 residues. V dropped 1 base and J dropped 7; count of bases not matched to a gene: 9. The CDR3 nucleotides read TGTGCCAGCAGCCAAGCCGGACTAGGTGGAGGCGGGGAGCTGTTTTTT. This translates into CASSQAGLGGGGELFF.

The chain couples TRBV6-6 to TRBJ2-2; TRBD2 agrees at 7 bases. Per germline, CDR1 MNHNY and CDR2 SVGAGI (reference sequence). The CDR3 runs 15 residues. The junction had 2 bases not matched to a gene; V was cut back by 3 bases and J by 1 base. The CDR3 is CASSYSGQNTGELFF. CDR3 nucleotides: TGTGCCAGCAGTTATAGCGGGCAGAACACCGGGGAGCTGTTTTTT.

The rearrangement uses TRBV5-4 and TRBJ1-1; no reliable D call. Germline-derived CDR1 and CDR2 are SGHNT and YYREEE (reference sequence). V was clipped by 2 bases and J by 6 bases, with 14 bases between them. CDR3 length: 14 amino acids. CDR3: CASSLIDGQAEAFF. The CDR3 region has the DNA TGTGCCAGCAGCTTAATCGACGGCCAGGCTGAAGCTTTCTTT.

The chain joins TRBV29-1 to TRBJ1-4; D call uncertain. Trimming shortened V by 5 bases and J by 7 bases, and 8 bases separated the two germline ends. Germline values: CDR1 SQVTM, CDR2 ANQGSEA. The CDR3 is made up of 11 amino acids. Written as DNA, the CDR3 is TGCAGCGTTCGGCAGCGTGAAAAACTGTTTTTT. It yields the protein CSVRQREKLFF.

This clone was picked up one time. The chain uses TRBV4-3 and TRBJ1-3; no definite D call. Trimming shortened V by 0 bases and J by 0 bases, and 21 bases separated the two germline ends. The CDR3 totals 20 residues. Germline V gene lookup returns CDR1 LGHNA and CDR2 YSLEER. The CDR3 protein is CASSQDPSEPSYYSGNTIYF. The CDR3 bases are TGCGCCAGCAGCCAAGATCCCAGTGAACCTTCGTATTACTCTGGAAACACCATATATTTT.

V usage is TRBV28 and J usage is TRBJ1-3, with TRBD1 matching over 9 bases. The junction had 5 bases not matched to a gene; V was cut back by 4 bases and J by 4 bases. Germline V lookup: CDR1 MDHEN, CDR2 SYDVKM. The CDR3 spans 15 residues. DNA of the CDR3: TGTGCCAGCAGTTACAGGGGGCGGCGGGGAAACACCATATATTTT. This codes for CASSYRGRRGNTIYF.

This chain connects TRBV30 to TRBJ2-7, with TRBD2 matching 9 bases. The CDR3 is 14 residues long. J lost 3 bases, V lost 3 bases, and 6 bases had no gene match. CDR1 is GTSNPN, CDR2 SVGIG, per germline (reference sequence). CDR3 in amino acids: CAWRVSGSLYEQYF. The DNA of the CDR3 is TGTGCCTGGAGAGTTAGCGGGAGTCTCTACGAGCAGTACTTC.

This chain links TRBV6-6 with TRBJ1-1; a weak D match, TRBD1 (6 bases). This CDR3 is 13 amino acids long. V gave up 1 base and J gave up 10 bases, with 13 bases separating them. Germline CDR1 MNHNY, CDR2 SVGAGI (reference sequence). CDR3 loop: CASSYFNRGGAFF. The CDR3 DNA reads as TGTGCCAGCAGTTACTTCAACAGAGGGGGAGCTTTCTTT.

This chain links TRBV6-5 with TRBJ1-2; the match to TRBD1 covers 7 bases. This CDR3 region has 13 residues. The J segment lost 8 bases and the V segment lost 5 bases, leaving 8 bases of the junction unmatched. Per the germline V gene, CDR1 is MNHEY and CDR2 is SVGAGI. The CDR3 spells CASSQIGGWGYTF. The CDR3 nucleotides read TGTGCCAGCAGTCAGATAGGGGGCTGGGGCTACACCTTC.

Worth noting for this clone: Other DNA variants within this sample encode the same CDR3. The rearrangement joins TRBV3-1 (or the pseudogene TRBV3-2) to TRBJ1-1; the D is unclear. Trimming pared 3 bases from V and 3 bases from J, leaving 8 bases between. The germline CDR1 and CDR2 sequences are LGHDT and YNNKEL (reference sequence). The length of the CDR3 is 13 residues. The CDR3 is CASSQIRDTEAFF. The CDR3 nucleotides are TGTGCCAGCAGCCAGATCCGGGACACTGAAGCTTTCTTT.

The chain recombines TRBV6-6 with TRBJ1-1; D remains unclear. CDR1 and CDR2 (germline): MNHNY, SVGAGI (reference sequence). This CDR3 contains 11 residues. The V gene lost 10 bases and the J gene lost 1 base, with 7 bases spanning the gap. The CDR3: CATTTNTEAFF. CDR3 sequence (DNA): TGTGCCACCACAACGAACACTGAAGCTTTCTTT.

The V gene is TRBV19, the J gene TRBJ1-5, with no clear D. Deletions cut 1 base from V and 3 bases from J, with 4 bases between. The CDR3 length is 13 residues. From germline, CDR1 is LNHDA and CDR2 SQIVND (reference sequence). Here the CDR3 reads CASSIAYNQPQHF. CDR3 nucleotides: TGTGCCAGTAGTATAGCCTACAATCAGCCCCAGCATTTT.

The rearrangement links TRBV27 to TRBJ1-1, with 7 bases identical to TRBD1. With V trimmed by 6 bases and J by 6 bases, 4 bases remained unmatched. The germline V gene has CDR1 MNHEY and CDR2 SMNVEV (reference sequence). There are 12 residues in the CDR3. CDR3 protein: CASRHQGAEAFF. CDR3 bases: TGTGCCAGCAGGCATCAGGGGGCTGAAGCTTTCTTT.

This clone was counted between two and nine times. The chain employs TRBV28 and TRBJ1-5; D is unclear. Germline V gene data show CDR1 as MDHEN and CDR2 as SYDVKM. The ends were cut back, 3 bases at V and 2 bases at J, with 11 bases in the middle. The CDR3 loop spans 15 amino acids. CDR3 in DNA: TGTGCCAGCAGTTTCACGGGTTACGGCAATCAGCCCCAGCATTTT. It yields the protein CASSFTGYGNQPQHF.

This clone turned up a few times. The same CDR3 can be traced to other DNA sequences in this sample. CDR3 DNA sequence: TGTGCCAGTAGTAGGGCCACAGATACGCAGTATTTT. It is translated as CASSRATDTQYF. The chain uses TRBV19 and TRBJ2-3; D is ambiguous. The V gene lost 4 bases and the J gene lost 2 bases, with 4 bases spanning the gap. Germline CDR1 reads LNHDA; CDR2 reads SQIVND (reference sequence). The CDR3 has 12 amino acids.

V is TRBV29-1 and J is TRBJ1-5; no reliable D call. V lost 7 bases, J lost 0 bases, and 10 bases lay in between. This CDR3 contains 13 residues. CDR1 SQVTM and CDR2 ANQGSEA come from the germline V gene. CDR3 protein: CSAITDSNQPQHF. CDR3 DNA sequence: TGCAGCGCTATAACAGATAGCAATCAGCCCCAGCATTTT.

The sample holds a few counts of this clone. The chain has TRBV5-6 and TRBJ1-3; D possibly corresponds to TRBD1 (5 bases). Looked up from germline, CDR1 is SGHDT and CDR2 is YYEEEE. V was shortened by 0 bases and J by 4 bases, with 8 bases between the two germline ends. The CDR3 spans 14 residues. In DNA, the CDR3 is TGTGCCAGCAGCTTGGGGACACTGGGAAACACCATATATTTT. Amino acid sequence: CASSLGTLGNTIYF. Full variable domain (outside the CDR3, taken from reference TRBV5-6 and TRBJ1-3): DAGVTQSPTHLIKTRGQQVTLRCSPKSGHDTVSWYQQALGQGPQFIFQYYEEEERQRGNFPDRFSGHQFPNYSSELNVNALLLGDSALYLCASSLGTLGNTIYFGEGSWLTVV.

This sequence joins TRBV7-2 and TRBJ2-5, with 11 bases lining up with TRBD2. From germline, CDR1 is SGHTA and CDR2 FQGNSA. The V segment lost 5 bases and the J segment 1 base; nucleotides outside the gene matches: 6. This CDR3 contains 16 residues. CDR3 loop: CASSPQGTSGQETQYF. CDR3 DNA: TGTGCCAGCAGCCCCCAAGGGACTAGCGGCCAAGAGACCCAGTACTTC.

V and J are TRBV2 and TRBJ2-5; 7 bases fit TRBD1. This CDR3 spans 13 amino acids. The V gene end was trimmed by 5 bases and the J gene end by 3 bases; junction bases not matched to a gene: 3. The germline CDR1 and CDR2 sequences are SNHLY and FYNNEI. CDR3 DNA: TGTGCCAGCAGTTGGCAGGGGGAAGAGACCCAGTACTTC. Protein: CASSWQGEETQYF.

The J gene is TRBJ2-1, the V gene TRBV6-5, with 8 bases identical to TRBD2. The germline V gene has CDR1 MNHEY and CDR2 SVGAGI. After removal of 6 bases from V and 6 bases from J, the junction contained 10 bases not matched to a gene. The length of the CDR3 is 15 residues. CDR3: CASSPVVSGTNEQFF. Written as DNA, the CDR3 is TGTGCCAGCAGCCCCGTAGTTAGCGGGACCAATGAGCAGTTCTTC.

This chain uses TRBV30 with TRBJ1-1; maybe TRBD1 (6 bases). The CDR3 is 13 amino acids. Germline CDR1 and CDR2: GTSNPN and SVGIG (reference sequence). V was shortened by 3 bases and J by 1 base, with 9 bases between the two germline ends. The DNA of the CDR3 is TGTGCCTGGAGGCCGGACAGGAACACTGAAGCTTTCTTT. As protein: CAWRPDRNTEAFF.

The chain uses TRBV2 and TRBJ1-1, with D possibly being TRBD1 (5 bases). Per germline, CDR1 SNHLY and CDR2 FYNNEI. Trimming left V 0 bases short and J 7 bases short, with 15 bases between. This CDR3 has 15 amino acids. CDR3 DNA: TGTGCCAGCAGTGAAGCGCGGCGGGGCCGCGGTGAAGCTTTCTTT. Its translation is CASSEARRGRGEAFF.

The rearrangement uses TRBV7-3 and TRBJ1-2; a possible D gene is TRBD1 (5 bases). Trimming pared 3 bases from V and 8 bases from J, leaving 13 bases between. This CDR3 contains 13 residues. The germline CDR1 and CDR2 sequences are SGHTA and FQGTGA. The CDR3 spells CASSFLGRRGYTF. CDR3 sequence (DNA): TGTGCCAGCAGCTTTTTGGGGCGGCGGGGCTACACCTTC. The full variable domain, completed using reference TRBV7-3 and TRBJ1-2, is GAGVSQTPSNKVTEKGKYVELRCDPISGHTALYWYRQSLGQGPEFLIYFQGTGAADDSGLPNDRFFAVRPEGSVSTLKIQRTERGDSAVYLCASSFLGRRGYTFGSGTRLTVV.

CDR3 DNA: TGTGCCAGCAGCCAGGGACTAGCGGGAGGGAAGAAAAACATTCAGTACTTC. Its translation: CASSQGLAGGKKNIQYF. J is TRBJ2-4 and V is TRBV7-9; 16 nucleotides align to TRBD2. The CDR3 is made up of 17 amino acids. CDR1 and CDR2 from the germline V gene are SEHNR and FQNEAQ (reference sequence). With V trimmed by 5 bases and J by 4 bases, 5 bases remained unmatched.